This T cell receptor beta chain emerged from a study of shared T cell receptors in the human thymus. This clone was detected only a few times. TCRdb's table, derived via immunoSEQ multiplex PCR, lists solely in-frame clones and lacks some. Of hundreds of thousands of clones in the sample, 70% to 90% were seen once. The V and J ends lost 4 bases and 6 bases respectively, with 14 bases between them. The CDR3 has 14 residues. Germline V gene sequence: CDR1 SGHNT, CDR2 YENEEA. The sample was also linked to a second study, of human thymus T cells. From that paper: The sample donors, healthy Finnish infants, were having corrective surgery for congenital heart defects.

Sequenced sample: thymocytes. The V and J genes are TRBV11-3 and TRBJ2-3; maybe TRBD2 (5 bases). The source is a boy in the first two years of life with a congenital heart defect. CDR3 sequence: CASSSLVRGDTQYF. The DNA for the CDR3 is TGTGCCAGCAGCTCACTAGTGCGAGGCGATACGCAGTATTTT.